The rows below give T cell receptor beta chains drawn from one sample of a study of blood T cell repertoires in COVID-19. Repertoires were generated with immunoSEQ multiplex PCR, while TCRdb's copy carries only in-frame clones and drops some. The sample gives 210,000 or so clones, approximately 89% of which show up once; around 4.8% is in the top ten. Sequencing used peripheral blood. Every receptor here comes from a woman in her forties with acute or convalescent COVID-19. Both conserved end residues are part of each CDR3. A D gene is named only where the DNA matches it firmly. Size is stated for part of the rows, as once, few or many counts, or as a class when the clone is expanded.

clone size	V gene	J gene	D gene	CDR3 protein	CDR3 DNA
-	TRBV5-1	TRBJ1-2	-	CASSLGSNYGYTF	TGCGCCAGCAGCTTAGGGAGCAACTATGGCTACACCTTC
few	TRBV6-5	TRBJ1-3	-	CASSYYLGNTIYF	TGTGCCAGCAGTTACTATTTAGGAAACACCATATATTTT
once	TRBV27	TRBJ1-2	TRBD1	CASSQVGQGGGYTF	TGTGCCAGCAGTCAAGTTGGGCAGGGGGGCGGCTACACCTTC
-	TRBV5-1	TRBJ1-1	-	CASSLRGPSGTEAFF	TGCGCCAGCAGCTTGAGAGGGCCAAGCGGGACTGAAGCTTTCTTT
-	TRBV27	TRBJ2-1	-	CASAPGTVAYNEQFF	TGTGCCAGTGCCCCCGGGACTGTAGCCTACAATGAGCAGTTCTTC
-	TRBV27	TRBJ2-2	TRBD2	CASSLFVRRGVGTGELFF	TGTGCCAGCAGTTTATTCGTTCGGCGGGGGGTAGGCACCGGGGAGCTGTTTTTT
few	TRBV24-1	TRBJ2-2	-	CATSDGGHLGELFF	TGTGCCACCAGTGATGGAGGGCATCTCGGGGAGCTGTTTTTT
-	TRBV6-4	TRBJ1-1	-	CASSTGFNTEAFF	TGTGCCAGCAGTACAGGGTTCAACACTGAAGCTTTCTTT
once	TRBV2	TRBJ1-5	TRBD1	CASSQGWTGMRSNQPQHF	TGTGCCAGCAGTCAGGGGTGGACAGGAATGAGAAGCAATCAGCCCCAGCATTTT
-	TRBV7-2	TRBJ1-2	TRBD1	CASSLGQGLYYGYTF	TGTGCCAGCAGCTTAGGACAGGGTCTTTACTATGGCTACACCTTC
-	TRBV19	TRBJ1-1	TRBD1	CASRHWDRADGEAFF	TGTGCCAGTAGACATTGGGACAGGGCGGACGGTGAAGCTTTCTTT
-	TRBV10-3	TRBJ1-1	-	CAISESIVRGRAEAFF	TGTGCCATCAGTGAGTCGATAGTTCGGGGTAGGGCTGAAGCTTTCTTT
-	TRBV4-1	TRBJ2-1	-	CASSQQAVGNEQFF	TGCGCCAGCAGCCAACAAGCGGTCGGGAATGAGCAGTTCTTC
-	TRBV19	TRBJ1-5	TRBD1	CASWDRVNQPQHF	TGTGCCAGCTGGGACAGGGTAAATCAGCCCCAGCATTTT
-	TRBV7-3	TRBJ1-3	-	CASSLAHSSGNTIYF	TGTGCCAGCAGCTTGGCTCATTCCTCTGGAAACACCATATATTTT
-	TRBV7-9	TRBJ1-5	-	CASSPHGNQPQHF	TGTGCCAGCAGCCCACACGGCAATCAGCCCCAGCATTTT
-	TRBV12-5	TRBJ2-2	-	CASGLSGELFF	TGTGCTAGTGGTTTGTCTGGGGAGCTGTTTTTT
-	TRBV9	TRBJ2-6	-	CASSVQGEVHSGANVLTF	TGTGCCAGCAGCGTCCAGGGGGAGGTACACTCTGGGGCCAACGTCCTGACTTTC
-	TRBV30	TRBJ1-2	-	CAWSPDLERARYGYTF	TGTGCCTGGAGTCCGGACCTGGAGCGGGCCAGGTATGGCTACACCTTC
-	TRBV30	TRBJ1-1	-	CAWSPGSRKAFF	TGTGCCTGGAGTCCCGGGAGCCGGAAAGCTTTCTTT
-	TRBV7-2	TRBJ1-1	-	CASSGRGNTEAFF	TGTGCCAGCAGCGGCAGGGGGAACACTGAAGCTTTCTTT
once	TRBV29-1	TRBJ2-3	TRBD2	CSGLVLGRGLGGDTQYF	TGCAGCGGCCTCGTCCTCGGACGGGGTTTGGGAGGGGATACGCAGTATTTT
-	TRBV5-6	TRBJ2-5	-	CASSPGTGAETQYF	TGTGCCAGCAGCCCCGGGACTGGGGCCGAGACCCAGTACTTC
-	TRBV7-2	TRBJ2-2	-	CASSPIVVGSTGELFF	TGTGCCAGCAGCCCGATAGTTGTCGGGAGCACCGGGGAGCTGTTTTTT
few	TRBV6-1	TRBJ1-6	TRBD1	CASSDGQGYNSPLHF	TGTGCCAGCAGTGATGGACAGGGCTATAATTCACCCCTCCACTTT
-	TRBV6-5	TRBJ1-1	-	CASRQHREAFF	TGTGCCAGCAGACAACACAGGGAAGCTTTCTTT
-	TRBV2	TRBJ2-3	-	CASSEAVSSVTDTQYF	TGTGCCAGCAGTGAAGCGGTCTCTAGCGTCACAGATACGCAGTATTTT
-	TRBV19	TRBJ1-5	-	CASSIRVSNQPQHF	TGTGCCAGTAGTATCAGGGTAAGCAATCAGCCCCAGCATTTT
-	TRBV11-2	TRBJ2-2	TRBD2	CASSLSGGLHTGELFF	TGTGCCAGCAGCCTGAGCGGGGGCCTCCACACCGGGGAGCTGTTTTTT
-	TRBV19	TRBJ1-3	-	CASSMGEVSGNTIYF	TGTGCCAGTAGTATGGGGGAGGTTTCTGGAAACACCATATATTTT
-	TRBV5-1	TRBJ2-1	-	CASSLSEREQFF	TGCGCCAGCAGCTTGTCAGAACGCGAGCAGTTCTTC
-	TRBV5-1	TRBJ2-1	-	CASSLGAGVGNEQFF	TGCGCCAGCAGCTTAGGGGCAGGGGTAGGGAATGAGCAGTTCTTC
-	TRBV18	TRBJ1-3	TRBD1	CASSPGQTSGNTIYF	TGTGCCAGCTCCCCGGGACAGACCTCTGGAAACACCATATATTTT
once	TRBV5-6	TRBJ1-5	TRBD1	CASSPGTGNNQPQHF	TGTGCCAGCAGCCCCGGGACAGGGAATAATCAGCCCCAGCATTTT
-	TRBV5-1	TRBJ2-5	-	CASKGQVGRETQYF	TGCGCCAGCAAAGGACAGGTCGGGAGAGAGACCCAGTACTTC
-	TRBV5-1	TRBJ2-3	TRBD1	CASSFRGGAKRETDTQYF	TGCGCCAGCAGCTTTCGAGGGGGCGCTAAGAGAGAAACAGATACGCAGTATTTT
once	TRBV19	TRBJ1-2	TRBD1	CASSIGDRFYGYTF	TGTGCCAGTAGTATAGGGGACAGGTTCTATGGCTACACCTTC
-	TRBV28	TRBJ1-2	-	CASSYQDSNYGYTF	TGTGCCAGCAGTTACCAGGACTCTAACTATGGCTACACCTTC
-	TRBV24-1	TRBJ1-5	TRBD1	CATSDGTGYQPQHF	TGTGCCACCAGTGACGGGACAGGGTATCAGCCCCAGCATTTT
-	TRBV5-6	TRBJ1-2	-	CASSLFVSYGYTF	TGTGCCAGCAGCTTGTTCGTTTCCTATGGCTACACCTTC
-	TRBV5-6	TRBJ2-3	TRBD2	CASSSLSGGSTDTQYF	TGTGCCAGCAGCTCTCTATCCGGGGGGAGCACAGATACGCAGTATTTT
-	TRBV19	TRBJ1-4	TRBD1	CASSRGTVNEKLFF	TGTGCCAGTAGTAGGGGGACAGTTAATGAAAAACTGTTTTTT
-	TRBV19	TRBJ2-5	TRBD1	CASSMWGQGSQETQYF	TGTGCCAGTAGTATGTGGGGACAGGGATCCCAAGAGACCCAGTACTTC
-	TRBV10-2	TRBJ1-2	-	CASSDFRTDYGYTF	TGCGCCAGCAGTGATTTCCGGACAGACTATGGCTACACCTTC
-	TRBV2	TRBJ2-1	-	CASSSRADNEQFF	TGTGCCAGCAGTTCGCGGGCCGACAATGAGCAGTTCTTC
-	TRBV14	TRBJ2-1	-	CASSPSPRYNEQFF	TGTGCCAGCAGCCCATCCCCCAGATACAATGAGCAGTTCTTC
-	TRBV11-2	TRBJ2-3	TRBD2	CASSLGLAEIDTQYF	TGTGCCAGCAGCCTGGGACTAGCGGAAATAGATACGCAGTATTTT
-	TRBV6-6	TRBJ1-2	TRBD1	CASREDRDDYGYTF	TGTGCCAGCAGAGAAGACAGGGATGACTATGGCTACACCTTC
-	TRBV2	TRBJ2-5	TRBD2	CASSGGGETQYF	TGTGCCAGCTCGGGCGGGGGTGAGACCCAGTACTTC
-	TRBV9	TRBJ2-3	TRBD2	CASSVDSGDTQYF	TGTGCCAGCAGCGTAGATAGCGGGGATACGCAGTATTTT
-	TRBV18	TRBJ2-3	TRBD1	CASSKTGTGGINTQYF	TGTGCCAGCTCAAAGACCGGGACAGGGGGTATAAATACGCAGTATTTT
-	TRBV4-2	TRBJ1-6	TRBD1	CASSQTDRGDSPLHF	TGTGCCAGCAGCCAAACCGACAGGGGAGATTCACCCCTCCACTTT
-	TRBV3-1/TRBV3-2	TRBJ1-1	-	CASSQEPGVGNTEAFF	TGTGCCAGCAGCCAAGAACCAGGGGTAGGGAACACTGAAGCTTTCTTT
-	TRBV6-5	TRBJ2-1	TRBD1	CATPRNPTGEQFF	TGTGCCACTCCGAGAAACCCGACAGGGGAGCAGTTCTTC
-	TRBV7-3	TRBJ1-1	-	CASSLKGGGTEAFF	TGTGCCAGCAGCTTAAAGGGAGGCGGCACTGAAGCTTTCTTT
-	TRBV2	TRBJ1-1	TRBD1	CASSEALGQGKTEAFF	TGTGCCAGCAGTGAAGCGCTGGGACAGGGAAAAACTGAAGCTTTCTTT
-	TRBV10-3	TRBJ1-6	-	CAISVWGVKDNSPLHF	TGTGCCATCAGTGTTTGGGGGGTTAAAGATAATTCACCCCTCCACTTT
-	TRBV5-6	TRBJ1-2	-	CASSPGYGYTF	TGTGCCAGCAGCCCGGGCTATGGCTACACCTTC
-	TRBV2	TRBJ1-5	-	CASSPDITAQPQHF	TGTGCCAGCAGCCCTGACATTACTGCGCAGCCCCAGCATTTT